The 2 T cell receptor beta chains given below trace back to one sample, sequenced in a study of blood T cell repertoires in COVID-19. Assay used: immunoSEQ multiplex PCR; TCRdb lists only in-frame clones, some missing. The sample has approximately 320,000 clones; roughly 89% are singletons. The sample consisted of PBMCs or T cells enriched from blood (not recorded which). The receptors stem from a woman between 18 and 29 years old who had recovered from COVID-19.

The chain joins TRBV28 to TRBJ1-1; TRBD1 might be the D (6 bases). CDR1 and CDR2 from the germline V gene are MDHEN and SYDVKM. The CDR3 is 15 amino acids. Between the trimmed V and J ends, which lost 6 bases and 1 base, there was a span of 15 bases. CDR3 DNA sequence: TGTGCCAGCAGCCCGCCGACAGGTAGGAACACTGAAGCTTTCTTT. This sequence encodes CASSPPTGRNTEAFF.

The V gene is TRBV7-9, the J gene TRBJ1-1, with a weak D call TRBD1 (5 bases). The CDR3 has 14 residues. The V gene's germline CDR1 is SEHNR and CDR2 FQNEAQ (reference sequence). V was pared by 3 bases and J by 4 bases, with 12 bases between. As DNA, the CDR3 is TGTGCCAGCAGCTTCAGGGCAGCGGGCACTGAAGCTTTCTTT. Translated, it gives CASSFRAAGTEAFF.